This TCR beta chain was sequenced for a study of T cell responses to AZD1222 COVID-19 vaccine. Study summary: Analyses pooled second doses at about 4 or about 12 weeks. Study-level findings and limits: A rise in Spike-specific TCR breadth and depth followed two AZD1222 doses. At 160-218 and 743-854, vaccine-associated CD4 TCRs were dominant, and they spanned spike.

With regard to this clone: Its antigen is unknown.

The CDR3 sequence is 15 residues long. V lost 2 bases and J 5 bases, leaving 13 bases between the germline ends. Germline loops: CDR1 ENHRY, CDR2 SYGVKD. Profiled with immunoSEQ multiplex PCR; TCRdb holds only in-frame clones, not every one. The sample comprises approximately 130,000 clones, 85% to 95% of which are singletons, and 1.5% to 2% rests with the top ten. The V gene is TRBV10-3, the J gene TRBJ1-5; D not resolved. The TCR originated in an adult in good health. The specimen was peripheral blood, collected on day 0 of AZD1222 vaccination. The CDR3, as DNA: TGTGCCATCAGTGAGAGCGGTTTAGAGGATCAGCCCCAGCATTTT. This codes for CAISESGLEDQPQHF.